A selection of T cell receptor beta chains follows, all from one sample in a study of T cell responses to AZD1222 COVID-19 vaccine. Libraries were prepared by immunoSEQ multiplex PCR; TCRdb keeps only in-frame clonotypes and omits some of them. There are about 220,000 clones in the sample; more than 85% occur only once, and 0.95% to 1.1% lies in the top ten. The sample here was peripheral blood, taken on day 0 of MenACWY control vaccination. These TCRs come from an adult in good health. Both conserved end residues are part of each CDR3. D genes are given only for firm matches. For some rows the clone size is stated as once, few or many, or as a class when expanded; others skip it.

CASSLGTGTDTQYF | TGTGCCAGCAGCTTAGGAACCGGCACAGATACGCAGTATTTT | TRBJ2-3 | NA | NA | TRBV7-2
CASSEGSKLQPQHF | TGTGCCAGCAGTGAGGGCAGTAAGTTGCAGCCCCAGCATTTT | TRBJ1-5 | NA | NA | TRBV2
CASNMAGHTEAFF | TGTGCCAGCAACATGGCGGGGCACACTGAAGCTTTCTTT | TRBJ1-1 | NA | NA | TRBV12-3/TRBV12-4
CASTYLWTGSEAFF | TGTGCCAGCACCTACCTTTGGACAGGGTCTGAAGCTTTCTTT | TRBJ1-1 | TRBD1 | NA | TRBV28
CSVSVYNEQFF | TGCAGCGTTAGCGTATACAATGAGCAGTTCTTC | TRBJ2-1 | NA | NA | TRBV29-1
CTSSQGAQGPPIETF | TGCACCAGCAGCCAAGGCGCACAGGGACCTCCTATTGAGACCTTC | TRBJ1-2 | NA | few | TRBV1
CASSPAGSNQPQHF | TGCGCCAGCAGCCCCGCGGGTTCAAATCAGCCCCAGCATTTT | TRBJ1-5 | NA | NA | TRBV4-3
CASSQEPSGDNTGELFF | TGTGCCAGCAGCCAAGAGCCTAGCGGTGATAACACCGGGGAGCTGTTTTTT | TRBJ2-2 | TRBD2 | NA | TRBV4-2
CASSSGGARVDNEQFF | TGTGCCAGTAGTAGCGGGGGGGCTCGAGTCGACAATGAGCAGTTCTTC | TRBJ2-1 | TRBD2 | NA | TRBV19
CASSQADQPQHF | TGTGCCAGCAGCCAAGCCGATCAGCCCCAGCATTTT | TRBJ1-5 | NA | NA | TRBV3-1/TRBV3-2
CASSLVRGYEQYF | TGCGCCAGCAGCTTGGTCAGGGGCTACGAGCAGTACTTC | TRBJ2-7 | NA | NA | TRBV5-1
CASSEPVQGSNQPQHF | TGTGCCAGCAGTGAACCCGTTCAGGGGAGCAATCAGCCCCAGCATTTT | TRBJ1-5 | NA | NA | TRBV6-1
CASSEVGAAYNEQFF | TGTGCCAGCAGTGAAGTGGGGGCTGCCTACAATGAGCAGTTCTTC | TRBJ2-1 | NA | once | TRBV6-1
CASSTPTGLGNTIYF | TGTGCCAGCAGTACGCCGACAGGGTTGGGAAACACCATATATTTT | TRBJ1-3 | TRBD1 | NA | TRBV6-5
CASSGTDRWDEAFF | TGTGCCAGCAGCGGGACGGACAGGTGGGATGAAGCTTTCTTT | TRBJ1-1 | TRBD1 | NA | TRBV5-4
CASSGLGGNQPQHF | TGTGCCAGCAGTGGGCTCGGGGGCAATCAGCCCCAGCATTTT | TRBJ1-5 | NA | NA | TRBV25-1
CAWSVPGRGTEAFF | TGTGCCTGGAGTGTACCGGGGAGAGGGACTGAAGCTTTCTTT | TRBJ1-1 | NA | NA | TRBV30
CASSKALNYQTESYTQYF | TGTGCCAGCAGCAAAGCGCTCAACTACCAGACAGAGAGTTATACGCAGTATTTT | TRBJ2-3 | NA | NA | TRBV21-1
CASSEGQGYATIYF | TGTGCCAGCAGTGAAGGACAGGGGTATGCCACCATATATTTT | TRBJ1-3 | TRBD1 | NA | TRBV6-1
CASSLGWFGRDPSNQPQHF | TGTGCCAGCAGCTTAGGGTGGTTTGGCAGGGACCCTAGCAATCAGCCCCAGCATTTT | TRBJ1-5 | NA | once | TRBV7-2
CASSLRSNQPQHF | TGTGCCAGCAGTTTACGGTCCAATCAGCCCCAGCATTTT | TRBJ1-5 | NA | NA | TRBV28
CASPWGRKQGSPRNTDSPLHF | TGTGCCAGTCCATGGGGGAGAAAGCAGGGATCCCCTCGCAACACAGATTCACCCCTCCACTTT | TRBJ1-6 | NA | NA | TRBV19
CASSKGQGGNSPLHF | TGTGCCAGTAGTAAAGGACAGGGGGGGAATTCACCCCTCCACTTT | TRBJ1-6 | TRBD1 | NA | TRBV19
CASSLRGALGYGYTF | TGTGCCAGCAGCTTGAGGGGGGCTCTTGGCTATGGCTACACCTTC | TRBJ1-2 | NA | once | TRBV5-6
CASSHRGRKGTGELFF | TGTGCCAGCAGCCACAGGGGGCGGAAAGGAACCGGGGAGCTGTTTTTT | TRBJ2-2 | TRBD1 | NA | TRBV7-9
CASSLGQGVSGYTF | TGTGCCAGCAGCTTGGGGCAGGGGGTGAGTGGCTACACCTTC | TRBJ1-2 | TRBD1 | NA | TRBV9
CASSFPLGEQFF | TGTGCCAGCAGCTTTCCGCTGGGTGAGCAGTTCTTC | TRBJ2-1 | NA | NA | TRBV7-2
CASSQSGFQETQYF | TGTGCCAGCAGCCAATCCGGGTTCCAAGAGACCCAGTACTTC | TRBJ2-5 | NA | NA | TRBV3-1/TRBV3-2
CASSTPGQGNRRKGYEQYF | TGTGCCAGCAGTACCCCGGGACAGGGTAACCGACGGAAAGGCTACGAGCAGTACTTC | TRBJ2-7 | TRBD1 | once | TRBV28